The 13 T cell receptor beta chains listed next were all sequenced from one sample in a study of shared clonotypes between healthy human individuals. Clones were sequenced by immunoSEQ multiplex PCR, and TCRdb holds only the in-frame ones, with some missing. Of over a million clones in the sample, under 80% were seen once. What was sequenced was memory CD4+ T cells sorted from blood. The subset is: CD45RA-negative fraction. These receptors originate from a man aged 18-30 years in good health.

The CDR3 DNA reads as TGTGCCAGCAGTTTACGCGATAACTATGGCTACACCTTC. Translated, it gives CASSLRDNYGYTF. The rearrangement uses TRBV28 and TRBJ1-2; no clear D. The CDR3 contains 13 residues. V lost 2 bases and J lost 1, with 5 bases in between. Germline V gene data show CDR1 as MDHEN and CDR2 as SYDVKM.

The chain is built from TRBV4-3 and TRBJ2-5, with TRBD1 matching over 9 bases. Germline lookup yields CDR1 LGHNA and CDR2 YSLEER. The V and J ends lost 0 bases and 5 bases, in that order; junction bases with no gene match: 4. There are 15 residues in the CDR3. As DNA, the CDR3 is TGCGCCAGCAGCCAAGAAGGGACAGGGCCGGAGACCCAGTACTTC. Its translation is CASSQEGTGPETQYF.

Details on this clone: This sample also contains other DNA sequences that code for the same CDR3. The J gene is TRBJ1-5, the V gene TRBV27, with 9 bases fitting TRBD1. The CDR3 contains 15 residues. The germline gives CDR1 MNHEY, CDR2 SMNVEV (reference sequence). V was pared by 5 bases and J by 1 base, with 3 bases of the junction left unmatched. In nucleotides, the CDR3 is TGTGCCAGCAGTCAGGGGACAGGGAGCAATCAGCCCCAGCATTTT. Residues: CASSQGTGSNQPQHF.

The chain recombines TRBV7-2 with TRBJ1-1; 7 nucleotides line up with TRBD1. The CDR3 loop spans 17 amino acids. The trim removed 5 bases at V and 1 base at J, leaving 13 bases unmatched. Germline V gene sequence: CDR1 SGHTA, CDR2 FQGNSA. CDR3 coding DNA: TGTGCCAGCAGCCTCCGACAGGGCGCCGAGTCGAACACTGAAGCTTTCTTT. This translates into CASSLRQGAESNTEAFF.

This clone was detected only once. The rearrangement links TRBV21-1 to TRBJ1-5; the DNA was not used to check the table's D call, TRBD1. TRBV21-1 is given as a pseudogene. The CDR3 loop spans 17 amino acids. CDR3 in DNA: TGTGCCAGCAGCTCTCAGGGGGACAGGGCGAGCAATCAGCCCCAGCATTTT. Translation: CASSSQGDRASNQPQHF.

The genes are TRBV25-1 and TRBJ2-3; 14 bases are a match to TRBD2. The CDR3 contains 16 residues. The trim removed 6 bases at V and 4 bases at J, leaving 6 bases unmatched. Germline CDR1 reads MGHDK; CDR2 reads SYGVNS. CDR3 bases: TGTGCCAGCAGACCCGGGACTAGCGGGAGAGCAGATACGCAGTATTTT. This codes for CASRPGTSGRADTQYF.

In nucleotides, the CDR3 is TGTGCCAGCAGCGTAGGGGCAGGGACCGGGGAGCTGTTTTTT. Protein: CASSVGAGTGELFF. The genes are TRBV9 and TRBJ2-2, with D possibly being TRBD1 (5 bases). Trimming shortened V by 0 bases and J by 5 bases, and 8 bases separated the two germline ends. This CDR3 region has 14 residues. Germline values: CDR1 SGDLS, CDR2 YYNGEE.

The DNA for the CDR3 is TGTGCCACCCAAAGGGCGGAAAATAATTCACCCCTCCACTTT. As protein: CATQRAENNSPLHF. This rearrangement joins TRBV19 to TRBJ1-6, with D uncertain. V shed 10 bases and J shed 5 bases, with 15 bases lying between them. Germline V CDR1 and CDR2: LNHDA, SQIVND (reference sequence). CDR3 length: 14 residues.

The chain carries TRBV4-3 and TRBJ2-6, with D maybe TRBD1 (5 bases). This CDR3 region has 15 residues. Germline loops: CDR1 LGHNA, CDR2 YSLEER. Trimming stripped 4 bases from V and 1 base from J, with 8 bases between. For the CDR3, the DNA is TGCGCCAGCAGCCTTTCAGGGTCTGGGGCCAACGTCCTGACTTTC. This translates into CASSLSGSGANVLTF.

The CDR3 nucleotides are TGTGCCAGTAGTGTCTTGGACAGCCCGAGGAATTCACCCCTCCACTTT. Protein product: CASSVLDSPRNSPLHF. This chain joins TRBV19 and TRBJ1-6; D might be TRBD1 (6 bases). This CDR3 is 16 amino acids long. CDR1 is LNHDA and CDR2 is SQIVND in the germline V gene (reference sequence). The V end lost 5 bases, the J end lost 7 bases, and 18 bases lay between the germline ends.

The chain combines TRBV7-2 with TRBJ2-1; 13 positions agree with TRBD2. Losses at the gene ends were 7 bases for V and 4 bases for J; bases not matched to a gene: 1. The V gene's germline CDR1 is SGHTA and CDR2 FQGNSA. The CDR3 spans 14 residues. The DNA of the CDR3 is TGTGCCAGCATGACTAGCGGGGGGTACAATGAGCAGTTCTTC. Translating it yields CASMTSGGYNEQFF.

The V and J genes are TRBV19 and TRBJ1-1; TRBD1 matches at 10 bases. Per the germline V gene, CDR1 is LNHDA and CDR2 is SQIVND (reference sequence). V shed 6 bases and J 4 bases; nucleotides not matched to a gene: 8. CDR3 length equals 15 residues. CDR3 nucleotides: TGTGCCAGTAGAAGACAGGGGGCGGGAAGCACTGAAGCTTTCTTT. Translation: CASRRQGAGSTEAFF.

This sequence joins TRBV9 and TRBJ2-7; 9 bases map to TRBD1. The germline V gene has CDR1 SGDLS and CDR2 YYNGEE. V gave up 8 bases and J gave up 4 bases; unmatched junction bases: 13. The CDR3 sequence is 15 residues long. The CDR3 DNA reads as TGTGCCAGGGGACCGGGACAGGGCGTTTGGTACGAGCAGTACTTC. Translated: CARGPGQGVWYEQYF.